Here is one T cell receptor beta chain with its context. Sequenced by immunoSEQ multiplex PCR; TCRdb stores in-frame clones only, minus some. Of 95,000 to 120,000 clones detected, around 84% appear once; the ten largest clones hold approximately 3%. CDR1 SGHVS and CDR2 FQNEAQ come from the germline V gene. V was pared by 5 bases and J by 5 bases, with 8 bases of the junction left unmatched. The length of the CDR3 is 15 residues. This specimen comes from a study of T cell responses to AZD1222 COVID-19 vaccine. The sample in question was peripheral blood, obtained on day 0 of AZD1222 vaccination. The clonotype comes from an adult in good health. The chain employs TRBV7-8 and TRBJ1-5; 8 positions match TRBD1. CDR3 in amino acids: CASSRGGDRHQPQHF. CDR3 nucleotide sequence: TGTGCCAGCAGCCGGGGTGGGGACAGGCATCAGCCCCAGCATTTT.